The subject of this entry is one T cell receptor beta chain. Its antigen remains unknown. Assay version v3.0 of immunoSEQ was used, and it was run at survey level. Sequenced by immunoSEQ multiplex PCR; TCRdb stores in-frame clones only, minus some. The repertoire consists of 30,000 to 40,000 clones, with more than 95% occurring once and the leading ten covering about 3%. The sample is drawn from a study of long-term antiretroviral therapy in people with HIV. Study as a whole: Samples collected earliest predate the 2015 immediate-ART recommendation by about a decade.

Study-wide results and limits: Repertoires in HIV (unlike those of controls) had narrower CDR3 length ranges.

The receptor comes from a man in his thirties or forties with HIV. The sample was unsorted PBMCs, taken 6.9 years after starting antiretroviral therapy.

The CDR3 spells CASSLRRQENYGYTF. The DNA of the CDR3 is TGTGCCAGCAGTTTACGGCGTCAGGAGAACTATGGCTACACCTTC. The chain combines TRBV27 with TRBJ1-2; D ambiguous. The CDR3 spans 15 residues. The germline gives CDR1 MNHEY, CDR2 SMNVEV (reference sequence). Deletions cut 2 bases from V and 2 bases from J, with 12 bases between.